Listed here are 20 T cell receptor beta chains from one sample, sequenced in a study of cytomegalovirus exposure and HLA in healthy donors. Sequencing used immunoSEQ multiplex PCR; TCRdb keeps in-frame clones, though not all of them. This table has about 72,000 clones, approximately 94% appearing once. Sequenced material: PBMCs. The source is a woman aged 18 to 35 in good health and CMV-seronegative.

This chain joins TRBV7-3 and TRBJ2-1; 11 nucleotides align to TRBD2. Trimming at V came to 4 bases and at J to 0 bases, leaving 11 bases not matched to a gene. Germline assignment: CDR1 SGHTA and CDR2 FQGTGA. This CDR3 spans 19 amino acids. The CDR3 reads CASSSHGLAGGPSYNEQFF. CDR3 DNA: TGTGCCAGCAGCTCCCATGGGCTAGCGGGGGGCCCCTCCTACAATGAGCAGTTCTTC.

The rearrangement links TRBV7-8 to TRBJ2-7; D might be TRBD2 (8 bases). Per germline, CDR1 SGHVS and CDR2 FQNEAQ. Deletions cut 3 bases from V and 3 bases from J, with 15 bases between. This CDR3 is 15 amino acids long. The chain's CDR3 is CASSFSGTVNYEQYF. The CDR3 DNA sequence: TGTGCCAGCAGCTTTAGCGGGACAGTTAACTACGAGCAGTACTTC. The entire variable domain, with the rest obtained from reference TRBV7-8 and TRBJ2-7, is as follows: GAGVSQSPRYKVAKRGQDVALRCDPISGHVSLFWYQQALGQGPEFLTYFQNEAQLDKSGLPSDRFFAERPEGSVSTLKIQRTQQEDSAVYLCASSFSGTVNYEQYFGPGTRLTVT.

CDR3 sequence: CASSQSTAQAFF. The CDR3 nucleotides read TGTGCCAGCAGCCAGTCAACAGCCCAAGCTTTCTTT. The rearrangement uses TRBV14 and TRBJ1-1, with D hard to call. Germline CDR1 is SGHDN and CDR2 is FVKESK. The CDR3 loop spans 12 amino acids. V lost 3 bases to trimming and J lost 9 bases, with 11 bases between them. The variable domain in full, with the rest retrieved from reference TRBV14 and TRBJ1-1, is EAGVTQFPSHSVIEKGQTVTLRCDPISGHDNLYWYRRVMGKEIKFLLHFVKESKQDESGMPNNRFLAERTGGTYSTLKVQPAELEDSGVYFCASSQSTAQAFFGQGTRLTVV.

The genes are TRBV28 and TRBJ2-2, with a weak D call TRBD2 (6 bases). Trimming removed 1 base at V and 6 bases at J, with 12 bases between. CDR1 and CDR2 (germline): MDHEN, SYDVKM. This CDR3 has 15 residues. CDR3 bases: TGTGCCAGCAGTTTATCTGTAAGGGAGGCCGGGGAGCTGTTTTTT. Translation: CASSLSVREAGELFF.

DNA for the CDR3: TGTGCCAGCAGTTTACTCGGTGATCATAGCAATCAGCCCCAGCATTTT. Protein product: CASSLLGDHSNQPQHF. The chain uses TRBV27 and TRBJ1-5; no definite D call. Per the germline V gene, CDR1 is MNHEY and CDR2 is SMNVEV (reference sequence). V lost 2 bases and J 0 bases, leaving 11 bases between the germline ends. The CDR3 runs 16 residues.

The chain uses TRBV2 and TRBJ2-5, with D unclear. This CDR3 is built from 13 residues. V lost 4 bases and J lost 5, with 11 bases in between. The germline V gene encodes CDR1 SNHLY and CDR2 FYNNEI. Here the CDR3 DNA reads TGTGCCAGCAGTGCCCGCAAGGAGGAGACCCAGTACTTC. This sequence encodes CASSARKEETQYF.

This chain uses TRBV10-3 with TRBJ1-5; D unresolved. Germline assignment: CDR1 ENHRY and CDR2 SYGVKD. Trimming cost V 3 bases and J 5 bases, with 5 bases left between them. The CDR3 is 12 amino acids. CDR3 loop: CAISDIDQPQHF. CDR3 bases: TGTGCCATCAGTGACATAGATCAGCCCCAGCATTTT.

The V call is TRBV28, the J call TRBJ2-7; a weak D match, TRBD1 (6 bases). This CDR3 comprises 14 residues. CDR1 is MDHEN and CDR2 is SYDVKM in the germline V gene. V was pared by 3 bases and J by 2 bases, with 11 bases between. The CDR3 loop is CASSFTGTPYEQYF. Written as DNA, the CDR3 is TGTGCCAGCAGTTTTACAGGGACCCCCTACGAGCAGTACTTC.

The rearrangement links TRBV5-6 to TRBJ2-4; D gene ambiguous. Germline V gene data show CDR1 as SGHDT and CDR2 as YYEEEE. This CDR3 comprises 14 residues. V lost 0 bases, J lost 2 bases, and 6 bases lay in between. The CDR3 region has the DNA TGTGCCAGCAGCTTGGTGACTTCCAAAAACATTCAGTACTTC. The encoded protein is CASSLVTSKNIQYF. Full variable domain (rest looked up from reference TRBV5-6 and TRBJ2-4): DAGVTQSPTHLIKTRGQQVTLRCSPKSGHDTVSWYQQALGQGPQFIFQYYEEEERQRGNFPDRFSGHQFPNYSSELNVNALLLGDSALYLCASSLVTSKNIQYFGAGTRLSVL.

In nucleotides, the CDR3 is TGTGCCAGCAGCTCACTGTTTCATACGCAGTATTTT. Its translation: CASSSLFHTQYF. This chain connects TRBV11-2 to TRBJ2-3, with unresolved D. The CDR3 runs 12 residues. Germline V gene sequence: CDR1 SGHAT, CDR2 FQNNGV. Trimming took off 4 bases at V and 7 bases at J, with 9 bases between the two ends.

This chain uses TRBV5-6 with TRBJ1-2, with a weak D call TRBD1 (5 bases). Deletions cut 0 bases from V and 8 bases from J, with 14 bases between. The CDR3 has 14 residues. From germline, CDR1 is SGHDT and CDR2 YYEEEE. CDR3 residues: CASSLGRAGGGYTF. The CDR3, as DNA: TGTGCCAGCAGCTTGGGTAGGGCCGGGGGAGGCTACACCTTC. Using reference TRBV5-6 and TRBJ1-2 for the parts outside the CDR3, the full variable domain is DAGVTQSPTHLIKTRGQQVTLRCSPKSGHDTVSWYQQALGQGPQFIFQYYEEEERQRGNFPDRFSGHQFPNYSSELNVNALLLGDSALYLCASSLGRAGGGYTFGSGTRLTVV.

This sequence joins TRBV21-1 and TRBJ1-2; the table's D call TRBD1 went unverified against the DNA. TRBV21-1 represents a pseudogene. The CDR3 has 17 amino acids. The CDR3 DNA sequence: TGTGCCAGCAGTGCTACATCCGGGACACCCAAAGGGTATGGCTACACCTTC. Amino acids: CASSATSGTPKGYGYTF.

Notes on this clone: The same CDR3 arises from other DNA sequences in this sample as well. J is TRBJ1-1 and V is TRBV18; D is undetermined. Per germline, CDR1 KGHSH and CDR2 LQKENI. Trimming left V 2 bases short and J 2 bases short, with 6 bases between. The CDR3 consists of 13 residues. CDR3 DNA: TGTGCCAGCTCACCAGGACTTAACACTGAAGCTTTCTTT. Protein: CASSPGLNTEAFF.

The CDR3 here is CASKPVGAGLGRGDTQYF. CDR3 DNA: TGCGCCAGCAAACCCGTAGGAGCGGGTCTCGGACGGGGAGATACGCAGTATTTT. V gene TRBV5-1 combines with J gene TRBJ2-3, with TRBD2 as a possible D gene (6 bases). This CDR3 has 18 residues. The V gene's germline CDR1 is SGHRS and CDR2 YFSETQ. Deletions cut 6 bases from V and 5 bases from J, with 28 bases between.

The chain links TRBV27 to TRBJ1-2, with D perhaps matching TRBD1 (6 bases). There are 15 residues in the CDR3. Germline loops: CDR1 MNHEY, CDR2 SMNVEV (reference sequence). V lost 5 bases, J lost 2 bases, and 15 bases lay in between. CDR3 loop: CASSPSGTGNYGYTF. As DNA, the CDR3 is TGTGCCAGCAGTCCCTCGGGCACAGGGAACTATGGCTACACCTTC.

The rearrangement links TRBV30 to TRBJ1-2; a possible D gene is TRBD1 (5 bases). From germline, CDR1 is GTSNPN and CDR2 SVGIG (reference sequence). The CDR3 extends over 13 amino acids. Trimming shortened V by 3 bases and J by 1 base, and 9 bases separated the two germline ends. The chain's CDR3 is CAWSWGSNYGYTF. The CDR3 coding sequence is TGTGCCTGGAGCTGGGGCAGTAACTATGGCTACACCTTC.

The chain is built from TRBV2 and TRBJ1-2; no reliable D call. V shed 10 bases and J shed 6 bases, with 15 bases lying between them. The CDR3 totals 12 residues. CDR1 and CDR2 from the germline V gene are SNHLY and FYNNEI. The CDR3 loop reads CATQTGPDGYTF. The CDR3 DNA sequence: TGTGCCACCCAAACGGGTCCGGATGGCTACACCTTC.

This chain uses TRBV4-1 with TRBJ2-3; D is possibly TRBD2 (6 bases). Germline CDR1 reads MGHRA; CDR2 reads YSYEKL. Trimming removed 1 base at V and 1 base at J, with 12 bases between. The length of the CDR3 is 16 residues. For the CDR3, the DNA is TGCGCCAGCAGCCAAGTCTGGGGGACTGGCACAGATACGCAGTATTTT. This sequence encodes CASSQVWGTGTDTQYF.

This clone was picked up a small number of times. The DNA for the CDR3 is TGTGCCAGCAGCATCAGGACTAGCGGGGCGGGAGATACGCAGTATTTT. Translating it yields CASSIRTSGAGDTQYF. The genes are TRBV5-4 and TRBJ2-3, with 12 nucleotides matching TRBD2. V gave up 4 bases and J gave up 5 bases; unmatched junction bases: 8. CDR3 length equals 16 residues. Germline V gene lookup returns CDR1 SGHNT and CDR2 YYREEE (reference sequence).

The chain joins TRBV15 to TRBJ2-5; 7 bases match TRBD2. V trimming: 1 base; J trimming: 5 bases; junction bases outside the gene matches: 10. CDR1 and CDR2 (germline): LNHNV, YYDKDF (reference sequence). This CDR3 is built from 16 residues. The DNA of the CDR3 is TGTGCCACCAGCAGAGGGGGTGGCGGGGGTGGGGAGACCCAGTACTTC. The encoded protein is CATSRGGGGGGETQYF.